Sequencing of this TCR beta chain was carried out in a study of radiotherapy plus CTLA-4 blockade in lung cancer. Study-wide results and caveats: TCR clones originating in tumors grew in number in blood after radiotherapy plus ipilimumab. Interferon-beta and early blood T cell clone dynamics reportedly predicted response best.

With respect to this clone: Its antigen is not known.

There are 13 residues in the CDR3. Trimming removed 2 bases from V and 6 bases from J, with 7 bases in between. CDR1 and CDR2 from the germline V gene are MNHEY and SMNVEV (reference sequence). The data were produced by immunoSEQ multiplex PCR, yet TCRdb's version contains in-frame clones alone and is incomplete. The sample lists approximately 99,000 clones, 88% occurring once. The material sequenced was peripheral blood, taken from a patient treated with radiotherapy plus ipilimumab. The genes are TRBV27 and TRBJ2-2; D gene unclear. This sequence originates from a human donor with non-small cell lung cancer that progressed on radiotherapy plus ipilimumab. The CDR3 reads CASSLGHPGELFF. CDR3 nucleotide sequence: TGTGCCAGCAGTTTAGGCCACCCCGGGGAGCTGTTTTTT.